These T cell receptor beta chains were read from a single sample in a study of T cells in Graves' hyperthyroidism and ophthalmopathy. TCRdb re-called the multiplex PCR reads with MiXCR, one entry per CDR3 protein. The profile covers roughly 300,000 distinct CDR3 sequences, with approximately 15% appearing a single time and around 23% taken by the ten largest. The sample consisted of blood. These receptors were collected from a woman in her twenties or thirties with Graves' hyperthyroidism. Each CDR3 is given with its conserved first and last residue.

V: TRBV14
J: TRBJ2-1
CDR3: CASRYGGHNKQFF

V: TRBV28
J: TRBJ2-7
CDR3: CASSLPPGWFSSYEQYF

V: TRBV29-1
J: TRBJ2-5
CDR3: CSVQPKETQYF

V: TRBV6-1
J: TRBJ2-3
CDR3: CASTGLVYTQYF

V: TRBV6-1
J: TRBJ2-1
CDR3: CAGGEAQFF

V: TRBV9
J: TRBJ1-1
CDR3: CASSVGDLGGTEAFF

V: TRBV20-1
J: TRBJ2-1
CDR3: CSAQTSGSSYNEQFF

V: TRBV7-7
J: TRBJ2-3
CDR3: CASSSRAGGTQYF

V: TRBV7-7
J: TRBJ2-3
CDR3: CASSFRVQDTQYF

V: TRBV12-3/TRBV12-4
J: TRBJ1-1
CDR3: CASSLAGTLMNTEAFF

V: TRBV5-1
J: TRBJ2-1
CDR3: CASSPGTSGINEQFF

V: TRBV6-2/TRBV6-3
J: TRBJ2-5
CDR3: CASTWGGRSWETQYF

V: TRBV20-1
J: TRBJ2-3
CDR3: CSAQGSRVLDTQYF

V: TRBV25-1
J: TRBJ2-3
CDR3: CASSRERTSKYF

V: TRBV28
J: TRBJ1-5
CDR3: CASSTRGTSNQPQHF

V: TRBV7-3
J: TRBJ2-7
CDR3: CASSVDVPYEQYF

V: TRBV11-2
J: TRBJ2-2
CDR3: CASSLVFGQFTGELFF

V: TRBV5-1
J: TRBJ1-1
CDR3: CASREPQGATEAFF

V: TRBV7-8
J: TRBJ2-5
CDR3: CASSLAAGGRQETQYF

V: TRBV27
J: TRBJ2-1
CDR3: CASSWRTSGLDEQFF

V: TRBV12-3/TRBV12-4
J: TRBJ1-4
CDR3: CASSPAGVGEKLFF

V: TRBV11-2
J: TRBJ1-1
CDR3: CASSQTLIRGNTEAFF

V: TRBV7-2
J: TRBJ2-7
CDR3: CASSSGGVRWEQYF

V: TRBV5-4
J: TRBJ2-7
CDR3: CASSFPGQGVYEQYF

V: TRBV27
J: TRBJ2-1
CDR3: CASRTGTSDNEQFF

V: TRBV12-3/TRBV12-4
J: TRBJ1-5
CDR3: CASSLDGEGRPQHF

V: TRBV6-1
J: TRBJ1-5
CDR3: CASRARETENQPQHF

V: TRBV6-5
J: TRBJ2-5
CDR3: CASSLTRNLVGEQETQYF

V: TRBV20-1
J: TRBJ2-4
CDR3: CSTGVLAKNIQYF

V: TRBV3-1
J: TRBJ2-1
CDR3: CASSDGLHSYNEQFF

V: TRBV29-1
J: TRBJ2-1
CDR3: CSVEDSGTDYNEQFF

V: TRBV2
J: TRBJ2-7
CDR3: CASRTPRRTSYEQYF

V: TRBV10-3
J: TRBJ1-3
CDR3: CAISGVDTIYF

V: TRBV15
J: TRBJ2-3
CDR3: CATSRPGLAAPDTQYF

V: TRBV3-1
J: TRBJ1-1
CDR3: CASSHGEIAFF

V: TRBV24-1
J: TRBJ1-3
CDR3: CATSAGSGTIYF

V: TRBV2
J: TRBJ2-1
CDR3: CASGLGLGPYNEQFF

V: TRBV2
J: TRBJ2-1
CDR3: CASRPSSNEQFF